Below are 23 T cell receptor beta chains sequenced from a single sample in a study of blood T cell repertoires in COVID-19. TCRdb's copy holds only in-frame clones and misses some; the assay was immunoSEQ multiplex PCR. Of about 140,000 clones listed, around 80% are singletons. Sequences were obtained from peripheral blood. These receptors originate from a man between 70 and 80 years old who had recovered from COVID-19.

The DNA of the CDR3 is TGTGCCTGGTCCCTAGACAGGCAGACTCCACCTAATTCACCCCTCCACTTT. The encoded protein is CAWSLDRQTPPNSPLHF. The chain joins TRBV30 to TRBJ1-6, with D perhaps TRBD1 (6 bases). Trimming took off 5 bases at V and 6 bases at J, with 23 bases between the two ends. CDR1 is GTSNPN and CDR2 is SVGIG in the germline V gene (reference sequence). This CDR3 is 17 amino acids long.

This clone was seen repeatedly, ten times or more. V is TRBV5-5 and J is TRBJ2-7; 7 bases agree with TRBD2. The CDR3 has 13 residues. The V gene end was trimmed by 0 bases and the J gene end by 4 bases; junction bases not matched to a gene: 1. In germline, CDR1 is SGHKS, CDR2 YYEKEE (reference sequence). The CDR3 is CASSLAREYEQYF. The CDR3 nucleotides are TGTGCCAGCAGCTTGGCGCGGGAGTACGAGCAGTACTTC.

V is TRBV5-4 and J is TRBJ2-7; tentative D call: TRBD1 (5 bases). Germline CDR1 SGHNT, CDR2 YYREEE (reference sequence). This CDR3 is 13 amino acids long. Trimming removed 3 bases at V and 3 bases at J, with 10 bases between. CDR3 protein: CASSWAQGYEQYF. CDR3 bases: TGTGCCAGCAGCTGGGCGCAGGGCTACGAGCAGTACTTC.

The chain carries TRBV12-3 or TRBV12-4 and TRBJ2-7, with unresolved D. Trimming pared 5 bases from V and 3 bases from J, leaving 11 bases between. This CDR3 is built from 13 residues. The CDR3 loop reads CASSPTRYYEQYF. CDR3 coding DNA: TGTGCCAGCAGTCCAACCAGATACTACGAGCAGTACTTC.

The chain carries TRBV9 and TRBJ2-1; D is undetermined. Germline assignment: CDR1 SGDLS and CDR2 YYNGEE. Trimming stripped 2 bases from V and 6 bases from J, with 12 bases between. This CDR3 comprises 14 residues. CDR3 in amino acids: CASSVSVASNEQFF. The CDR3 coding sequence is TGTGCCAGCAGCGTCTCGGTAGCCTCCAATGAGCAGTTCTTC.

In this sample, this clone turned up once. The V call is TRBV5-1, the J call TRBJ2-6; D perhaps matches TRBD1 (5 bases). This CDR3 spans 15 amino acids. Germline values: CDR1 SGHRS, CDR2 YFSETQ. Trimming removed 2 bases from V and 2 bases from J, with 8 bases in between. The CDR3 region has the DNA TGCGCCAGCAGCTTCGACAGTCCTGGGGCCAACGTCCTGACTTTC. It translates to CASSFDSPGANVLTF.

V gene TRBV7-2 combines with J gene TRBJ2-3, with 8 bases aligning to TRBD2. The CDR3 covers 17 residues. Germline V gene data show CDR1 as SGHTA and CDR2 as FQGNSA. The V and J ends lost 4 bases and 0 bases, in that order; junction bases with no gene match: 9. The CDR3: CASSSGAGGTSTDTQYF. The CDR3 DNA follows: TGTGCCAGCAGCTCCGGGGCGGGAGGTACTAGCACAGATACGCAGTATTTT.

This clone occurred once. The chain links TRBV6-5 to TRBJ2-7; D might be TRBD1 (6 bases). Trimming took 6 bases from V and 6 from J, leaving 18 bases between them. Germline V gene sequence: CDR1 MNHEY, CDR2 SVGAGI. This CDR3 comprises 14 residues. CDR3 sequence (DNA): TGTGCCAGCAGAGTTACTAACCAGGGGCCCGAGCAGTACTTC. Amino acids: CASRVTNQGPEQYF.

This clone was counted once. The chain couples TRBV5-1 to TRBJ1-6; the D gene is possibly TRBD1 (5 bases). Germline loops: CDR1 SGHRS, CDR2 YFSETQ. V lost 4 bases and J lost 7, with 12 bases in between. The CDR3 totals 14 residues. As DNA, the CDR3 is TGCGCCAGCAGCCCCGGGACTAACAATTCACCCCTCCACTTT. Protein: CASSPGTNNSPLHF. The entire variable domain, with the rest obtained from reference TRBV5-1 and TRBJ1-6, is as follows: KAGVTQTPRYLIKTRGQQVTLSCSPISGHRSVSWYQQTPGQGLQFLFEYFSETQRNKGNFPGRFSGRQFSNSRSEMNVSTLELGDSALYLCASSPGTNNSPLHFGNGTRLTVT.

This clone was counted a single time. This rearrangement joins TRBV4-1 to TRBJ2-7, with 7 bases aligning to TRBD1. With V trimmed by 3 bases and J by 2 bases, 1 base remained unmatched. Germline CDR1 and CDR2: MGHRA and YSYEKL. The CDR3 extends over 13 amino acids. The CDR3 DNA reads as TGCGCCAGCAGCCATGACAGGGCCTACGAGCAGTACTTC. Its protein product is CASSHDRAYEQYF.

The V gene is TRBV5-8, the J gene TRBJ2-4, with TRBD2 matching over 7 bases. The CDR3 contains 17 residues. V was clipped by 0 bases and J by 1 base; unmatched bases: 7. The germline V gene encodes CDR1 SGHTS and CDR2 YDEGEE. The CDR3 region is CASSLAPGGRAKNIQYF. For the CDR3, the DNA is TGTGCCAGCAGCTTGGCCCCGGGGGGACGGGCCAAAAACATTCAGTACTTC.

The chain's CDR3 is CASSRLAGSKDTQYF. CDR3 nucleotides: TGTGCCAGCAGTAGGCTAGCGGGATCAAAAGATACGCAGTATTTT. This chain uses TRBV11-2 with TRBJ2-3, with TRBD2 identical over 9 bases. The J segment lost 5 bases and the V segment lost 6 bases, leaving 9 bases of the junction unmatched. Germline V CDR1 and CDR2: SGHAT, FQNNGV. CDR3 length: 15 residues.

V is TRBV11-3 and J is TRBJ2-3; 10 bases are a match to TRBD2. Germline loops: CDR1 SGHNT, CDR2 YENEEA. This CDR3 contains 15 residues. V lost 5 bases to trimming and J lost 0 bases; unmatched junction nucleotides: 2. The chain's CDR3 is CASSVTSGSTDTQYF. DNA of the CDR3: TGTGCCAGCAGCGTGACTAGCGGGAGCACAGATACGCAGTATTTT.

The chain joins TRBV29-1 to TRBJ2-2; 9 bases align to TRBD2. Germline V gene lookup returns CDR1 SQVTM and CDR2 ANQGSEA. V lost 8 bases and J lost 6; bases outside the gene matches: 7. The CDR3 length is 13 residues. The CDR3 sequence: CSFSGSRAGELFF. The CDR3 DNA reads TGCAGCTTTAGCGGGAGTAGAGCCGGGGAGCTGTTTTTT.

This chain joins TRBV2 and TRBJ2-7; 10 bases fit TRBD2. The length of the CDR3 is 13 residues. Germline trimming cut 6 bases from V and 3 bases from J; bases unmatched to any gene: 2. CDR1 and CDR2 (germline): SNHLY, FYNNEI. The CDR3 is CASRRTSGYEQYF. The CDR3 DNA reads as TGTGCCAGCAGGAGGACTAGCGGCTACGAGCAGTACTTC.

The chain uses TRBV30 and TRBJ2-7; D is undetermined. Trimming left V 2 bases short and J 3 bases short, with 11 bases between. CDR1 is GTSNPN, CDR2 SVGIG, per germline (reference sequence). The CDR3 consists of 13 residues. For the CDR3, the DNA is TGTGCCTGGAGTACGGGTTTAGTCTACGAGCAGTACTTC. Protein product: CAWSTGLVYEQYF.

The chain joins TRBV7-9 to TRBJ2-7, with 14 bases that match TRBD2. V was pared by 5 bases and J by 5 bases, with 2 bases of the junction left unmatched. This CDR3 is built from 14 residues. The germline gives CDR1 SEHNR, CDR2 FQNEAQ (reference sequence). In DNA form, the CDR3 reads TGTGCCAGCAGCCTGGGACTAGCGGGGGACGAGCAGTACTTC. Translating gives CASSLGLAGDEQYF.

The chain is built from TRBV7-8 and TRBJ2-1; TRBD2 matches 12 bases. V lost 2 bases and J lost 4; bases outside the gene matches: 3. Germline CDR1 SGHVS, CDR2 FQNEAQ. This CDR3 comprises 16 residues. The CDR3 nucleotides are TGTGCCAGCAGCTTACCAGGACTAGCGGGGTACAATGAGCAGTTCTTC. Translated, it gives CASSLPGLAGYNEQFF.

The chain recombines TRBV24-1 with TRBJ2-3; perhaps TRBD1 as D (7 bases). Germline CDR1 and CDR2: KGHDR and SFDVKD. This CDR3 spans 16 amino acids. The V and J ends lost 3 bases and 4 bases respectively, with 16 bases between them. This CDR3 is CATSDRRQGGADTQYF. Here the CDR3 DNA reads TGTGCCACCAGTGATCGTCGACAGGGAGGAGCAGATACGCAGTATTTT.

CDR3 DNA sequence: TGTGCCAGCAGCCAAGAGAGGGCCCGGAATGAGCAGTTCTTC. It codes for CASSQERARNEQFF. This chain connects TRBV14 to TRBJ2-1; a possible D gene is TRBD2 (5 bases). The ends were cut back, 0 bases at V and 7 bases at J, with 10 bases in the middle. The CDR3 sequence is 14 residues long. The germline CDR1 and CDR2 sequences are SGHDN and FVKESK.

V gene TRBV2 combines with J gene TRBJ2-1, with 15 bases that match TRBD2. V lost 3 bases and J lost 6; bases outside the gene matches: 9. Germline-derived CDR1 and CDR2 are SNHLY and FYNNEI. The CDR3 has 18 residues. The CDR3 sequence is CASSEKGLAGGVSNEQFF. The CDR3 coding sequence is TGTGCCAGCAGTGAGAAGGGACTAGCGGGAGGAGTTTCCAATGAGCAGTTCTTC.

This CDR3 is CASSPTGQGKTEAFF. In DNA form, the CDR3 reads TGTGCCAGCAGTCCGACGGGACAGGGAAAGACTGAAGCTTTCTTT. The chain carries TRBV6-6 and TRBJ1-1, with TRBD1 identical over 9 bases. Germline values: CDR1 MNHNY, CDR2 SVGAGI (reference sequence). CDR3 length: 15 residues. With 5 bases clipped from V and 5 bases from J, the junction kept 9 bases outside the gene matches.

The chain has TRBV3-1 (or the pseudogene TRBV3-2) and TRBJ2-5, with 9 bases that match TRBD2. V shed 5 bases, J shed 4 bases, and the junction held 2 bases outside the gene matches. CDR3 length: 13 amino acids. Germline CDR1 is LGHDT and CDR2 is YNNKEL (reference sequence). The DNA for the CDR3 is TGTGCCAGCAGCAAACTAGCGGGAGAGACCCAGTACTTC. Translated: CASSKLAGETQYF.